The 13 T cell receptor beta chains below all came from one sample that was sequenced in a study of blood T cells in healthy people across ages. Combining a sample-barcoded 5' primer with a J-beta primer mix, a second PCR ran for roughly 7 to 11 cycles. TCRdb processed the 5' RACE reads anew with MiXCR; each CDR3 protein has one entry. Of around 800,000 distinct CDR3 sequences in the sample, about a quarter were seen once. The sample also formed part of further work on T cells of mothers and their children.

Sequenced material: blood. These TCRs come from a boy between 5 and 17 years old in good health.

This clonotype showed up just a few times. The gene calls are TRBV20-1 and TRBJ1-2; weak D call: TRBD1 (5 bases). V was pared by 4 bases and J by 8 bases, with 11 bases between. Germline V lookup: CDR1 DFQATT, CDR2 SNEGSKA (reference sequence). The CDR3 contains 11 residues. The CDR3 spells CSATLQGGYTF. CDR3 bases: TGCAGTGCTACCCTCCAGGGAGGCTACACCTTC.

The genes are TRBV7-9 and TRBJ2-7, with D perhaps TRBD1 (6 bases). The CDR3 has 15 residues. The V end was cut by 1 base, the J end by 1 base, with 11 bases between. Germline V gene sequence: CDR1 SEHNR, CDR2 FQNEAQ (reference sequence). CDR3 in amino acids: CASSLGARGSYEQYF. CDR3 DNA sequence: TGTGCCAGCAGCTTAGGCGCCAGGGGATCCTACGAGCAGTACTTC.

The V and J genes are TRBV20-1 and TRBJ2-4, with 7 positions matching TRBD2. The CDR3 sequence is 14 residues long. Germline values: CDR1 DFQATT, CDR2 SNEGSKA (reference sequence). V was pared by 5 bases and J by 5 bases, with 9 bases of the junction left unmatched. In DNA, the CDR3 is TGCAGTGCTGGGCCCGGGACTACAGAAAACATTCAGTACTTC. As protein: CSAGPGTTENIQYF.

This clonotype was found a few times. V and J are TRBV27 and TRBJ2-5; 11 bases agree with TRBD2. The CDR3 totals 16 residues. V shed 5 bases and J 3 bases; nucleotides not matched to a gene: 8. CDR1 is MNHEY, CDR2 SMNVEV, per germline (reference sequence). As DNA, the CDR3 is TGTGCCAGCAGTCCACGGCCGGGACTAGCGGAAGAGACCCAGTACTTC. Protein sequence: CASSPRPGLAEETQYF.

CDR3 amino acids: CSVVRGGSYNEQFF. DNA of the CDR3: TGCAGCGTTGTGCGGGGGGGCTCCTACAATGAGCAGTTCTTC. The chain uses TRBV29-1 and TRBJ2-1, with 9 positions matching TRBD2. V shed 4 bases, J shed 0 bases, and the junction held 1 base outside the gene matches. Germline values: CDR1 SQVTM, CDR2 ANQGSEA. The CDR3 totals 14 residues.

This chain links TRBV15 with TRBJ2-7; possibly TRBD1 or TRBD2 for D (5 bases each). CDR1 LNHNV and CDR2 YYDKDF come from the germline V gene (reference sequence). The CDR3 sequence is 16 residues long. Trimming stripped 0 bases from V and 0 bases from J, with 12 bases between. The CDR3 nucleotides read TGTGCCACCAGCAGAGATTCGGGGCCAGGCTCCTACGAGCAGTACTTC. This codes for CATSRDSGPGSYEQYF.

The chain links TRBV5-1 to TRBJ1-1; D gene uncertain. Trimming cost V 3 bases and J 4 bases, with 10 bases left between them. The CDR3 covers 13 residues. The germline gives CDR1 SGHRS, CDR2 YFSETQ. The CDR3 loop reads CASSSLSGTEAFF. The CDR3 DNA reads TGCGCCAGCAGCTCATTATCGGGCACTGAAGCTTTCTTT.

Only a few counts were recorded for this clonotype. The CDR3, as DNA: TGTGCCATATCCGGGACAGCGAACACCGGGGAGCTGTTTTTT. The encoded protein is CAISGTANTGELFF. This chain connects TRBV10-3 to TRBJ2-2; 7 bases match TRBD1. Germline V gives CDR1 ENHRY, CDR2 SYGVKD. The CDR3 length is 14 residues. V lost 9 bases and J lost 0; bases outside the gene matches: 4.

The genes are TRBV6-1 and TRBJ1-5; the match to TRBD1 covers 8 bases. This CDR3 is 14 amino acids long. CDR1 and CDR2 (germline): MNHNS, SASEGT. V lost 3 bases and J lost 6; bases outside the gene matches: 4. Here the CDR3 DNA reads TGTGCCAGCAGTGACCCGACAGGGGTTCAGCCCCAGCATTTT. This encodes CASSDPTGVQPQHF.

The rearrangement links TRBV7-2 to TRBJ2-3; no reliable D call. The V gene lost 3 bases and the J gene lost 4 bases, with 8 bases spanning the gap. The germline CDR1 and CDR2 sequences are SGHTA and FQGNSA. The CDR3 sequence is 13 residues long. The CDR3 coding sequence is TGTGCCAGCAGCTTTGAGTGGTCAGATACGCAGTATTTT. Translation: CASSFEWSDTQYF.

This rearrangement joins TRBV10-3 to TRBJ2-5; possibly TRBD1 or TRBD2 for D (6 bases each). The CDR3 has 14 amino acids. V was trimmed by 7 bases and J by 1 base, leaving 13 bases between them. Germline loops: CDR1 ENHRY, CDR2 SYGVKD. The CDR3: CAINIGGLQETQYF. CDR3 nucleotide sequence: TGTGCCATCAACATCGGGGGCCTCCAAGAGACCCAGTACTTC.

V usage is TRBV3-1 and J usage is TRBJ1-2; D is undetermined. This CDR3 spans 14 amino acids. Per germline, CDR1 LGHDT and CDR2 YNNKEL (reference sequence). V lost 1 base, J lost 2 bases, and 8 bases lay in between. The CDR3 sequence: CASSQVRPNYGYTF. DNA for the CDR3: TGTGCCAGCAGCCAAGTGAGGCCCAACTATGGCTACACCTTC.

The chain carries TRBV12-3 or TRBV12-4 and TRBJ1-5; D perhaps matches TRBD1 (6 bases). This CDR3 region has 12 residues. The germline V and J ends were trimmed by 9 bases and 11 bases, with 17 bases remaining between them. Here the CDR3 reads CASRGGLGTQHF. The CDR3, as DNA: TGTGCCAGTCGAGGGGGATTGGGGACCCAGCATTTT.